The 5 T cell receptor beta chains listed next were all sequenced from one sample in a study of T cell responses to AZD1222 COVID-19 vaccine. Assay: immunoSEQ multiplex PCR; the TCRdb copy retains only in-frame clones and omits some. Found here are about 130,000 clones, 90% of them singletons; the top ten hold nearly 4.5%. The source material was peripheral blood, sampled on day 0 of MenACWY control vaccination. The source is an adult in good health.

This rearrangement joins TRBV10-3 to TRBJ1-1; tentative D call: TRBD1 (6 bases). Germline V gene lookup returns CDR1 ENHRY and CDR2 SYGVKD. The CDR3 loop spans 14 amino acids. Trimming cost V 4 bases and J 3 bases, with 12 bases left between them. CDR3 sequence reads: CAISGKGGDTEAFF. The DNA of the CDR3 is TGTGCCATCAGTGGAAAGGGGGGGGACACTGAAGCTTTCTTT.

This chain uses TRBV6-5 with TRBJ1-1, with no clear D. Germline values: CDR1 MNHEY, CDR2 SVGAGI. The length of the CDR3 is 15 residues. Trimming removed 5 bases from V and 0 bases from J, with 13 bases in between. DNA of the CDR3: TGTGCCAGCAGTCCGCTCCCACAGCTGAACACTGAAGCTTTCTTT. Amino acids: CASSPLPQLNTEAFF.

The chain carries TRBV19 and TRBJ1-2; D uncertain. The length of the CDR3 is 13 residues. V was shortened by 7 bases and J by 0 bases, with 9 bases between the two germline ends. CDR1 LNHDA and CDR2 SQIVND come from the germline V gene (reference sequence). CDR3 sequence (DNA): TGTGCCAGTAAAGAGACGGCTAACTATGGCTACACCTTC. Residues: CASKETANYGYTF.

This chain links TRBV15 with TRBJ2-2, with 7 positions matching TRBD1. CDR3 length equals 14 residues. The germline gives CDR1 LNHNV, CDR2 YYDKDF (reference sequence). The V and J ends lost 6 bases and 0 bases, in that order; junction bases with no gene match: 1. In DNA form, the CDR3 reads TGTGCCACCAGACAGGGGCCGAACACCGGGGAGCTGTTTTTT. This sequence encodes CATRQGPNTGELFF.

This chain joins TRBV6-6 and TRBJ2-2; no firm D call. V lost 2 bases, J lost 2 bases, and 6 bases lay in between. The V gene's germline CDR1 is MNHNY and CDR2 SVGAGI (reference sequence). The CDR3 loop spans 14 amino acids. CDR3 nucleotides: TGTGCCAGCAGTTACAACTTTAACACCGGGGAGCTGTTTTTT. The encoded protein is CASSYNFNTGELFF.